The 3 T cell receptor beta chains presented below share a single source sample, sequenced in a study of blood T cell repertoires in COVID-19. Generated by immunoSEQ multiplex PCR, the TCRdb table keeps only in-frame clones and is missing some. The table shows 120,000 or so clones, with approximately 90% occurring only once. Sequencing was done on a sample of peripheral blood. The receptors here all came from a woman in her forties or fifties with acute or convalescent COVID-19.

This sequence joins TRBV5-6 and TRBJ1-2; a weak D match, TRBD1 (6 bases). The germline V and J ends were trimmed by 4 bases and 6 bases, with 16 bases remaining between them. This CDR3 contains 14 residues. Germline lookup yields CDR1 SGHDT and CDR2 YYEEEE. Here the CDR3 DNA reads TGTGCCAGCAGCACTCCACAGGGAAGACATGGCTACACCTTC. Translating gives CASSTPQGRHGYTF.

With respect to this clone: A junction end diverges from the germline sequence, so it may reflect a read error. The chain uses TRBV5-6 and TRBJ2-1; D is perhaps TRBD2 (5 bases). Germline V gives CDR1 SGHDT, CDR2 YYEEEE. This CDR3 is 13 amino acids long. The chain's CDR3 is CASSLGASPELFF. CDR3 nucleotides: TGTGCCAGCAGCTTGGGAGCTAGCCCGGAGCTGTTCTTC.

The chain links TRBV6-5 to TRBJ1-2; D remains ambiguous. In germline, CDR1 is MNHEY, CDR2 SVGAGI. The ends were cut back, 0 bases at V and 0 bases at J, with 8 bases in the middle. This CDR3 has 15 residues. The CDR3 sequence is CASSYSTGANYGYTF. In DNA form, the CDR3 reads TGTGCCAGCAGTTACTCGACTGGAGCTAACTATGGCTACACCTTC.